A single sample gave rise to the 19 T cell receptor beta chains below, sequenced in a study of CD8 T cells in ankylosing spondylitis (dated by TCRdb to the late 2010s). The protocol used for the library was 5' RACE. Sequencing took place on an Illumina HiSeq 2500. Using fastp trimming at Q25 and MiXCR clonotype assembly, TCRdb reanalyzed the public sequencing data and kept in-frame beta chains. Merged by CDR3 protein, the rows form single entries marked with the most common genes and DNA. The sample table holds 250,000 or so distinct CDR3 sequences, of which approximately 24% were seen once. The leading ten clones occupy over 0.55% of the sample. Sequenced material: blood, either unsorted or a sorted T cell fraction (not recorded which). Every receptor here comes from a male donor with ankylosing spondylitis or in good health (not recorded which).

At least ten counts were recorded for this clonotype. The chain couples TRBV12-3 or TRBV12-4 to TRBJ2-2, with 8 positions matching TRBD1. This CDR3 is 16 amino acids long. V shed 3 bases, J shed 5 bases, and the junction held 8 bases outside the gene matches. The CDR3 loop is CASSLRQGARTGELFF. The DNA of the CDR3 is TGTGCCAGCAGTTTGCGGCAGGGGGCGCGGACCGGGGAGCTGTTTTTT.

This clonotype was seen only a few times. The V gene is TRBV5-8, the J gene TRBJ2-7; D not certain. The CDR3 is 12 residues long. Germline CDR1 SGHTS, CDR2 YDEGEE. Trimming removed 4 bases at V and 3 bases at J, with 8 bases between. The CDR3 region is CASSRQHYEQYF. The CDR3 DNA follows: TGTGCCAGCAGCCGTCAGCACTACGAGCAGTACTTC.

The chain is built from TRBV20-1 and TRBJ2-3; 7 bases match TRBD2. The CDR3 contains 15 residues. Trimming removed 0 bases from V and 4 bases from J; junction bases left unmatched: 7. Germline loops: CDR1 DFQATT, CDR2 SNEGSKA (reference sequence). The CDR3 nucleotides are TGCAGTGCTAGAGACCCGGGGGGAAGGGCAGATACGCAGTATTTT. This encodes CSARDPGGRADTQYF.

This clonotype was observed a few times. The chain carries TRBV20-1 and TRBJ2-1; tentatively, D is TRBD1 (6 bases). Looked up from germline, CDR1 is DFQATT and CDR2 is SNEGSKA (reference sequence). This CDR3 is built from 14 residues. Trimming removed 0 bases from V and 7 bases from J, with 13 bases in between. This CDR3 is CSAREGGVGNEQFF. For the CDR3, the DNA is TGCAGTGCTAGAGAAGGGGGTGTGGGGAATGAGCAGTTCTTC.

This clonotype was observed many times. The J gene is TRBJ2-5, the V gene TRBV19, with a tentative D call TRBD2 (5 bases). V gave up 3 bases and J gave up 6 bases, with 11 bases separating them. The CDR3 contains 13 residues. Germline lookup yields CDR1 LNHDA and CDR2 SQIVND (reference sequence). For the CDR3, the DNA is TGTGCCAGTAGTATGGCGGGCCAGAAGACCCAGTACTTC. It codes for CASSMAGQKTQYF.

This clonotype was recorded a few times. The chain is built from TRBV20-1 and TRBJ2-7; D remains ambiguous. This CDR3 has 12 residues. V was trimmed by 1 base and J by 5 bases, leaving 9 bases between them. CDR1 and CDR2 from the germline V gene are DFQATT and SNEGSKA (reference sequence). For the CDR3, the DNA is TGCAGTGCTAGAGCCTACATTGACGAGCAGTACTTC. Translating gives CSARAYIDEQYF.

The chain links TRBV20-1 to TRBJ1-2; 9 nucleotides match TRBD1. The CDR3 runs 17 residues. Germline CDR1 reads DFQATT; CDR2 reads SNEGSKA (reference sequence). Germline trimming cut 5 bases from V and 4 bases from J; bases unmatched to any gene: 17. The CDR3 loop reads CSAPGTGSPYTTYGYTF. CDR3 DNA: TGCAGTGCTCCCGGGACAGGGTCTCCCTACACGACCTATGGCTACACCTTC.

This chain joins TRBV11-3 and TRBJ1-1, with a possible D match to TRBD1 (5 bases). This CDR3 spans 17 amino acids. Germline CDR1 reads SGHNT; CDR2 reads YENEEA. Trimming took off 7 bases at V and 2 bases at J, with 23 bases between the two ends. In nucleotides, the CDR3 is TGTGCCAGCACCCTAGGAGGGGATGAAAACTTAAACACTGAAGCTTTCTTT. Protein: CASTLGGDENLNTEAFF.

The V and J genes are TRBV11-2 and TRBJ2-7; weak D call: TRBD2 (5 bases). The CDR3 consists of 14 residues. Germline CDR1 reads SGHAT; CDR2 reads FQNNGV. Trimming stripped 5 bases from V and 3 bases from J, with 14 bases between. The DNA of the CDR3 is TGTGCCAGCAGCAAAATGCGGGTGGGCTACGAGCAGTACTTC. Its protein is CASSKMRVGYEQYF.

Many counts were recorded for this clonotype. This chain connects TRBV7-8 to TRBJ1-5; D unclear. The CDR3 extends over 14 amino acids. With 1 base removed from V and 5 bases from J, the gap between germline ends came to 9 bases. Looked up from germline, CDR1 is SGHVS and CDR2 is FQNEAQ. The CDR3 is CASSLGGGYQPQHF. DNA for the CDR3: TGTGCCAGCAGCTTAGGTGGTGGTTATCAGCCCCAGCATTTT. Full variable domain (outside the CDR3, taken from reference TRBV7-8 and TRBJ1-5): GAGVSQSPRYKVAKRGQDVALRCDPISGHVSLFWYQQALGQGPEFLTYFQNEAQLDKSGLPSDRFFAERPEGSVSTLKIQRTQQEDSAVYLCASSLGGGYQPQHFGDGTRLSIL.

The J gene is TRBJ2-3, the V gene TRBV7-2, with D possibly called TRBD1 or TRBD2 (6 bases each). CDR1 is SGHTA and CDR2 is FQGNSA in the germline V gene. The CDR3 is made up of 15 amino acids. Deletions cut 4 bases from V and 2 bases from J, with 13 bases between. CDR3 loop: CASSSRGRNTDTQYF. The CDR3 bases are TGTGCCAGCAGCTCCCGGGGGCGGAACACAGATACGCAGTATTTT. The complete variable domain, with remaining parts taken from reference TRBV7-2 and TRBJ2-3, reads GAGVSQSPSNKVTEKGKDVELRCDPISGHTALYWYRQSLGQGLEFLIYFQGNSAPDKSGLPSDRFSAERTGGSVSTLTIQRTQQEDSAVYLCASSSRGRNTDTQYFGPGTRLTVL.

Ten or more counts support this clonotype. The V call is TRBV24-1, the J call TRBJ2-7; possibly TRBD1 for D (5 bases). Looked up from germline, CDR1 is KGHDR and CDR2 is SFDVKD. The CDR3 has 17 residues. V lost 1 base, J lost 0 bases, and 15 bases lay in between. CDR3 bases: TGTGCCACCAGTGATTTCGGGCTCAGTGGGGCCTCCTACGAGCAGTACTTC. Translation gives CATSDFGLSGASYEQYF.

In its sample, this clonotype was seen many times. V and J are TRBV29-1 and TRBJ2-5, with 9 bases fitting TRBD1. Germline V lookup: CDR1 SQVTM, CDR2 ANQGSEA. Trimming removed 7 bases from V and 4 bases from J; junction bases left unmatched: 7. There are 13 residues in the CDR3. The CDR3 nucleotides are TGCAGCGCCACCACAGGGGGCGGAGAGACCCAGTACTTC. Protein: CSATTGGGETQYF.

The rearrangement joins TRBV12-3 or TRBV12-4 to TRBJ1-2; TRBD1 is a possible D gene (6 bases). The V gene lost 6 bases and the J gene lost 3 bases, with 14 bases spanning the gap. The CDR3 length is 14 residues. The CDR3 region is CASRLQGVDYGYTF. Here the CDR3 DNA reads TGTGCCAGCAGGCTACAGGGTGTGGACTATGGCTACACCTTC.

This chain uses TRBV20-1 with TRBJ2-1; D might be TRBD1 or TRBD2, each matching 6 bases. CDR1 is DFQATT and CDR2 is SNEGSKA in the germline V gene (reference sequence). The CDR3 sequence is 16 residues long. Trimming left V 5 bases short and J 2 bases short, with 19 bases between. The CDR3 here is CSAPAGLGGPYNEQFF. The CDR3 DNA follows: TGCAGTGCTCCCGCCGGGCTAGGGGGGCCCTACAATGAGCAGTTCTTC.

V and J are TRBV6-5 and TRBJ2-3, with 10 bases lining up with TRBD2. J gave up 4 bases and V 4 bases, and 8 bases lay outside the gene matches. The germline gives CDR1 MNHEY, CDR2 SVGAGI. CDR3 length: 16 amino acids. CDR3 in amino acids: CASSFLAGAGSDTQYF. The CDR3 DNA sequence: TGTGCCAGCAGTTTTCTAGCGGGGGCAGGGTCAGATACGCAGTATTTT.

There are many counts of this clonotype. This chain uses TRBV12-3 or TRBV12-4 with TRBJ1-6; TRBD1 matches 12 bases. Trimming took 5 bases from V and 8 from J; bases not matched to a gene: 7. The CDR3 totals 16 residues. CDR3 nucleotides: TGTGCCAGCAGTCCGCGGGACAGGGGGCCAGATTCACCCCTCCACTTT. This encodes CASSPRDRGPDSPLHF.

The J gene is TRBJ2-7, the V gene TRBV20-1; maybe TRBD1 (5 bases). There are 15 residues in the CDR3. CDR1 is DFQATT and CDR2 is SNEGSKA in the germline V gene (reference sequence). V was clipped by 0 bases and J by 6 bases, with 18 bases between them. The CDR3 here is CSARDQVLPGPEQYF. The CDR3 DNA is TGCAGTGCTAGAGATCAAGTCCTCCCAGGGCCCGAGCAGTACTTC.

This rearrangement joins TRBV24-1 to TRBJ1-5; D is undetermined. V was trimmed by 2 bases and J by 0 bases, leaving 7 bases between them. The V gene's germline CDR1 is KGHDR and CDR2 SFDVKD. The CDR3 length is 15 residues. In DNA, the CDR3 is TGTGCCACCAGTGATTCACGGTATAGCAATCAGCCCCAGCATTTT. Translation: CATSDSRYSNQPQHF.